The text below deals with one TCR beta chain. The target antigen is unknown. This specimen belongs to a study of a mutant IDH1 vaccine in newly diagnosed glioma. At the level of the study: Radiotherapy alone preceded vaccination by 4-6 weeks; alternatively, vaccination started with temozolomide cycles. The treated population exhibited a male proportion of around 62%, a female proportion of around 40%, and a mean age of about 40 years.

The study, taken as a whole, reports: A vaccine-induced immune response developed in around 92% of the patients.

Trimming took 3 bases from V and 2 from J, leaving 9 bases between them. This CDR3 has 14 amino acids. CDR1 LNHDA and CDR2 SQIVND come from the germline V gene (reference sequence). TCRdb's copy holds only in-frame clones and misses some; the assay was immunoSEQ multiplex PCR. The sample shows about 55,000 clones, around 80% of them seen only once. Time point: week 23, last vaccination. Each vaccine dose was 300 ug of mutant IDH1 20-mer peptide, with topical imiquimod. The sequencing here drew on PBMCs, taken from a glioma patient whose treatment included an IDH1 peptide vaccine. The V and J genes are TRBV19 and TRBJ2-3; D assignment may be TRBD1 or TRBD2 (5 bases each). The TCR was taken from a man in his forties with glioma. CDR3 protein: CASSIRDHTDTQYF. CDR3 nucleotide sequence: TGTGCCAGTAGTATCCGGGACCACACAGATACGCAGTATTTT.